The 26 T cell receptor beta chains listed next were all sequenced from one sample in a study of shared clonotypes between healthy human individuals. The table came from immunoSEQ multiplex PCR; TCRdb's copy has only in-frame clones and leaves some out. This table has about 380,000 clones, around 96% appearing once. Sequencing used memory CD8+ T cells sorted from blood. Indicated subset: CD45RO+ cells pooled with CCR7-negative TemRA cells. The origin of the receptors is a man aged 25-45 years in good health.

The V and J genes are TRBV27 and TRBJ1-1; 8 nucleotides match TRBD1. The V and J ends lost 5 bases and 3 bases, in that order; junction bases with no gene match: 2. Per the germline V gene, CDR1 is MNHEY and CDR2 is SMNVEV (reference sequence). The CDR3 is 13 amino acids. The CDR3 coding sequence is TGTGCCAGCAGTGGGACAGGCCACACTGAAGCTTTCTTT. It is translated as CASSGTGHTEAFF.

This clone was seen just once. The chain couples TRBV7-2 to TRBJ2-3, with a weak D call TRBD2 (5 bases). Germline lookup yields CDR1 SGHTA and CDR2 FQGNSA. The V end lost 1 base, the J end lost 2 bases, and 10 bases lay between the germline ends. The CDR3 is 15 amino acids. CDR3: CASSLVRLLTDTQYF. CDR3 coding DNA: TGTGCCAGCAGCTTAGTGAGACTACTCACAGATACGCAGTATTTT.

The chain carries TRBV5-1 and TRBJ2-7; D not resolved. This CDR3 has 13 amino acids. Germline lookup yields CDR1 SGHRS and CDR2 YFSETQ. V was cut by 1 base and J by 2 bases, with 7 bases left in between. The CDR3 reads CASSLKQTYEQYF. The DNA for the CDR3 is TGCGCCAGCAGCTTGAAACAGACCTACGAGCAGTACTTC. Full variable domain (remainder filled in from reference TRBV5-1 and TRBJ2-7): KAGVTQTPRYLIKTRGQQVTLSCSPISGHRSVSWYQQTPGQGLQFLFEYFSETQRNKGNFPGRFSGRQFSNSRSEMNVSTLELGDSALYLCASSLKQTYEQYFGPGTRLTVT.

The gene calls are TRBV18 and TRBJ1-5; D gene ambiguous. Trimming cost V 2 bases and J 2 bases, with 10 bases left between them. The length of the CDR3 is 15 residues. The germline gives CDR1 KGHSH, CDR2 LQKENI. DNA of the CDR3: TGTGCCAGCTCACCAGCCTGGAACGGCAATCAGCCCCAGCATTTT. Amino acids: CASSPAWNGNQPQHF.

This clone was counted a single time. The chain uses TRBV6-9 and TRBJ2-7; D is perhaps TRBD1 (5 bases). Germline-derived CDR1 and CDR2 are MNHGY and SVAAGI. V lost 3 bases, J lost 2 bases, and 8 bases lay in between. The CDR3 runs 13 residues. CDR3 nucleotide sequence: TGTGCCAGCAGTTACAGGGAAACCTACGAGCAGTACTTC. Translating it yields CASSYRETYEQYF.

The rearrangement uses TRBV10-3 and TRBJ2-2; D remains unclear. Germline V CDR1 and CDR2: ENHRY, SYGVKD. Trimming left V 2 bases short and J 3 bases short, with 7 bases between. This CDR3 is built from 14 residues. Here the CDR3 DNA reads TGTGCCATCAGTGAGAACCGAGACACCGGGGAGCTGTTTTTT. Protein sequence: CAISENRDTGELFF.

This chain connects TRBV5-1 to TRBJ2-3; 16 nucleotides line up with TRBD2. This CDR3 spans 18 amino acids. J gave up 3 bases and V 0 bases, and 4 bases lay outside the gene matches. Germline-derived CDR1 and CDR2 are SGHRS and YFSETQ. CDR3 amino acids: CASSLAGTSGRVTDTQYF. In DNA form, the CDR3 reads TGCGCCAGCAGCTTGGCCGGGACTAGCGGGAGGGTGACAGATACGCAGTATTTT.

The chain links TRBV7-6 to TRBJ2-1; unclear D gene. CDR1 is SGHVS and CDR2 is FNYEAQ in the germline V gene. The V and J ends lost 1 base and 0 bases respectively, with 1 base between them. This CDR3 contains 13 residues. The CDR3 DNA follows: TGTGCCAGCAGCTTAGACTCCTACAATGAGCAGTTCTTC. Its translation: CASSLDSYNEQFF.

The chain employs TRBV28 and TRBJ2-5; D not certain. The CDR3 is 13 residues long. CDR1 is MDHEN, CDR2 SYDVKM, per germline. Trimming left V 4 bases short and J 4 bases short, with 10 bases between. The CDR3 nucleotides are TGTGCCAGCAGTTGGTCAAACTCAGAGACCCAGTACTTC. Protein product: CASSWSNSETQYF.

This chain links TRBV7-9 with TRBJ1-1; TRBD1 matches 9 bases. This CDR3 spans 15 amino acids. With 5 bases clipped from V and 4 bases from J, the junction kept 8 bases outside the gene matches. Germline-derived CDR1 and CDR2 are SEHNR and FQNEAQ (reference sequence). CDR3 loop: CASSEGTGRVTEAFF. Here the CDR3 DNA reads TGTGCCAGCAGCGAGGGGACAGGGCGAGTCACTGAAGCTTTCTTT.

CDR3 region: CASSGTGYNEQFF. CDR3 nucleotide sequence: TGTGCCAGCAGTGGGACAGGGTACAATGAGCAGTTCTTC. This chain links TRBV28 with TRBJ2-1; 9 bases match TRBD1. Germline CDR1 is MDHEN and CDR2 is SYDVKM. Trimming at V came to 5 bases and at J to 4 bases, leaving 0 bases not matched to a gene. CDR3 length: 13 amino acids. Full variable domain (outside the CDR3, taken from reference TRBV28 and TRBJ2-1): DVKVTQSSRYLVKRTGEKVFLECVQDMDHENMFWYRQDPGLGLRLIYFSYDVKMKEKGDIPEGYSVSREKKERFSLILESASTNQTSMYLCASSGTGYNEQFFGPGTRLTVL.

The chain carries TRBV5-4 and TRBJ2-3; 11 positions match TRBD2. The germline V gene has CDR1 SGHNT and CDR2 YYREEE (reference sequence). J was trimmed by 4 bases and V by 10 bases; bases with no gene match: 11. CDR3 length: 15 amino acids. Here the CDR3 reads CAGNPGTSGADTQYF. The CDR3 region has the DNA TGTGCCGGCAACCCCGGGACTAGCGGAGCAGATACGCAGTATTTT.

The chain links TRBV11-3 to TRBJ2-7; 9 bases line up with TRBD1. The CDR3 loop spans 16 amino acids. V lost 5 bases, J lost 3 bases, and 11 bases stayed unmatched. Germline V CDR1 and CDR2: SGHNT, YENEEA. CDR3 loop: CASSEPRQGEGYEQYF. CDR3 DNA: TGTGCCAGCAGCGAACCCCGACAGGGGGAAGGCTACGAGCAGTACTTC. The entire variable domain, with the rest obtained from reference TRBV11-3 and TRBJ2-7, is as follows: EAGVVQSPRYKIIEKKQPVAFWCNPISGHNTLYWYLQNLGQGPELLIRYENEEAVDDSQLPKDRFSAERLKGVDSTLKIQPAELGDSAVYLCASSEPRQGEGYEQYFGPGTRLTVT.

The rearrangement joins TRBV29-1 to TRBJ2-5; tentative D call: TRBD1 (7 bases). The CDR3 totals 13 residues. The germline CDR1 and CDR2 sequences are SQVTM and ANQGSEA. V lost 3 bases and J lost 5, with 13 bases in between. The CDR3 spells CSVEKGAGETQYF. The CDR3 coding sequence is TGCAGCGTTGAGAAGGGGGCGGGGGAGACCCAGTACTTC.

In this sample, this clone turned up once. This chain connects TRBV27 to TRBJ2-2; D is perhaps TRBD1 (5 bases). This CDR3 comprises 14 residues. Trimming removed 1 base from V and 6 bases from J, with 9 bases in between. CDR1 is MNHEY and CDR2 is SMNVEV in the germline V gene (reference sequence). The CDR3 sequence is CASSLYLTAGELFF. The CDR3 coding sequence is TGTGCCAGCAGTTTATATTTGACAGCCGGGGAGCTGTTTTTT.

V gene TRBV25-1 combines with J gene TRBJ2-1, with a tentative D call TRBD2 (5 bases). Germline CDR1 reads MGHDK; CDR2 reads SYGVNS. Trimming removed 3 bases at V and 8 bases at J, with 14 bases between. The CDR3 is made up of 14 amino acids. DNA for the CDR3: TGTGCCAGCAGTGACGTAGCGTTTCGGGATGAGCAGTTCTTC. Its protein is CASSDVAFRDEQFF.

The chain links TRBV7-6 to TRBJ2-7; 12 nucleotides match TRBD2. The CDR3 is 15 amino acids. Germline V lookup: CDR1 SGHVS, CDR2 FNYEAQ. J was trimmed by 2 bases and V by 5 bases; bases with no gene match: 4. Here the CDR3 reads CASSTRLAGAYEQYF. CDR3 bases: TGTGCCAGCAGCACCAGACTAGCGGGAGCCTACGAGCAGTACTTC.

The chain combines TRBV18 with TRBJ1-2; 7 positions match TRBD1. This CDR3 has 13 residues. The junction had 7 bases not matched to a gene; V was cut back by 4 bases and J by 8 bases. Germline-derived CDR1 and CDR2 are KGHSH and LQKENI. CDR3 in amino acids: CASSHTGTEGYTF. DNA for the CDR3: TGTGCCAGCTCACATACAGGGACAGAAGGCTACACCTTC. The full variable domain, rest sourced from reference TRBV18 and TRBJ1-2, is NAGVMQNPRHLVRRRGQEARLRCSPMKGHSHVYWYRQLPEEGLKFMVYLQKENIIDESGMPKERFSAEFPKEGPSILRIQQVVRGDSAAYFCASSHTGTEGYTFGSGTRLTVV.

V and J are TRBV30 and TRBJ2-2; no reliable D call. Trimming removed 0 bases at V and 0 bases at J, with 8 bases between. This CDR3 has 15 residues. Germline V CDR1 and CDR2: GTSNPN, SVGIG (reference sequence). The CDR3 DNA is TGTGCCTGGAGTGTAGGTTTCTCGAACACCGGGGAGCTGTTTTTT. Protein product: CAWSVGFSNTGELFF.

The J gene is TRBJ2-1, the V gene TRBV5-1; D not resolved. Trimming took 4 bases from V and 7 from J, leaving 15 bases between them. Germline V gene data show CDR1 as SGHRS and CDR2 as YFSETQ. The CDR3 has 14 amino acids. The CDR3 is CASSPPPTYNEQFF. CDR3 in DNA: TGCGCCAGCAGCCCGCCCCCCACTTATAATGAGCAGTTCTTC.

The genes are TRBV27 and TRBJ2-3; TRBD2 aligns across 9 bases. V shed 8 bases and J 3 bases; nucleotides not matched to a gene: 3. The CDR3 totals 13 residues. Germline lookup yields CDR1 MNHEY and CDR2 SMNVEV (reference sequence). CDR3 DNA: TGTGCCAGCGGACTAGCGCCAACAGATACGCAGTATTTT. Translation gives CASGLAPTDTQYF.

The chain couples TRBV28 to TRBJ1-1; D may be TRBD1 (6 bases). V dropped 6 bases and J dropped 3 bases, with 17 bases sitting between them. Germline V gene sequence: CDR1 MDHEN, CDR2 SYDVKM. This CDR3 region has 15 residues. CDR3 coding DNA: TGTGCCAGCAGCCCCGGGGACAAAGCTTACACTGAAGCTTTCTTT. Amino acid sequence: CASSPGDKAYTEAFF.

This chain joins TRBV11-3 and TRBJ2-1; no firm D call. CDR1 is SGHNT and CDR2 is YENEEA in the germline V gene. This CDR3 spans 16 amino acids. V dropped 1 base and J dropped 1 base, with 11 bases sitting between them. The CDR3 is CASSLAPGASYNEQFF. The CDR3 DNA follows: TGTGCCAGCAGCTTAGCTCCGGGTGCTTCCTACAATGAGCAGTTCTTC.

The chain combines TRBV28 with TRBJ2-7; possibly TRBD1 or TRBD2 for D (5 bases each). This CDR3 has 15 residues. Trimming stripped 5 bases from V and 5 bases from J, with 19 bases between. Germline values: CDR1 MDHEN, CDR2 SYDVKM. CDR3 region: CASSLGAGGAHEQYF. The CDR3 DNA reads TGTGCCAGCAGTCTAGGGGCGGGTGGGGCCCACGAGCAGTACTTC. Complete variable domain (other parts from reference TRBV28 and TRBJ2-7): DVKVTQSSRYLVKRTGEKVFLECVQDMDHENMFWYRQDPGLGLRLIYFSYDVKMKEKGDIPEGYSVSREKKERFSLILESASTNQTSMYLCASSLGAGGAHEQYFGPGTRLTVT.

The chain links TRBV28 to TRBJ1-2; D is unresolved. This CDR3 spans 17 amino acids. Germline CDR1 MDHEN, CDR2 SYDVKM. Trimming took 10 bases from V and 4 from J, leaving 28 bases between them. CDR3 DNA sequence: TGTGCCACCATCTCAATGGACGGATCCAATGAGGGCTATGGCTACACCTTC. Protein sequence: CATISMDGSNEGYGYTF.

The chain uses TRBV10-1 and TRBJ2-2; 11 bases are a match to TRBD2. Germline CDR1 WNHNN, CDR2 SYGVQD (reference sequence). Trimming cost V 0 bases and J 6 bases; bases outside gene matches: 3. CDR3 length equals 16 residues. The CDR3 DNA reads TGCGCCAGCAGTGAGTCCAGACTAGCGGGATCCGGGGAGCTGTTTTTT. Its translation: CASSESRLAGSGELFF.